One and the same sample provided the 7 T cell receptor beta chains below, sequenced in a study of T cell responses to AZD1222 COVID-19 vaccine. Produced via immunoSEQ multiplex PCR; TCRdb's table is partial and in-frame only. The sample holds 150,000 to 200,000 clones; around 87% are singletons and the top ten take 6.9%. The sequenced sample was peripheral blood, obtained on day 0 of AZD1222 vaccination. The receptors were gathered from an adult in good health.

V and J are TRBV7-2 and TRBJ1-2, with D uncertain. V dropped 1 base and J dropped 6 bases, with 18 bases sitting between them. CDR3 length equals 16 residues. CDR1 is SGHTA and CDR2 is FQGNSA in the germline V gene. The CDR3 loop is CASSLGFRPAHDGYTF. As DNA, the CDR3 is TGTGCCAGCAGCTTAGGCTTTCGTCCAGCCCACGATGGCTACACCTTC.

This chain uses TRBV27 with TRBJ2-5; D is unresolved. Germline V gives CDR1 MNHEY, CDR2 SMNVEV (reference sequence). This CDR3 is 13 amino acids long. The V gene lost 1 base and the J gene lost 5 bases, with 8 bases spanning the gap. The CDR3 is CASSLLGMETQYF. CDR3 bases: TGTGCCAGCAGTTTATTAGGGATGGAGACCCAGTACTTC.

The rearrangement joins TRBV18 to TRBJ2-2, with TRBD1 identical over 12 bases. Germline V CDR1 and CDR2: KGHSH, LQKENI. V lost 0 bases and J lost 3; bases outside the gene matches: 2. The CDR3 is 17 amino acids. The CDR3 DNA sequence: TGTGCCAGCTCACCACCGGGACAGGGGGCGTACACCGGGGAGCTGTTTTTT. This codes for CASSPPGQGAYTGELFF. Drawing the rest from reference TRBV18 and TRBJ2-2, the complete variable domain is NAGVMQNPRHLVRRRGQEARLRCSPMKGHSHVYWYRQLPEEGLKFMVYLQKENIIDESGMPKERFSAEFPKEGPSILRIQQVVRGDSAAYFCASSPPGQGAYTGELFFGEGSRLTVL.

V and J are TRBV4-1 and TRBJ1-1; 11 positions agree with TRBD1. The V and J ends lost 3 bases and 6 bases, in that order; junction bases with no gene match: 6. The CDR3 is made up of 15 amino acids. Germline V gives CDR1 MGHRA, CDR2 YSYEKL. The CDR3 bases are TGCGCCAGCAGCCACGCGGACAGGGGGCTCGCTGAAGCTTTCTTT. It translates to CASSHADRGLAEAFF.

The chain is built from TRBV5-4 and TRBJ1-6; maybe TRBD1 (5 bases). Between the trimmed V and J ends, which lost 3 bases and 8 bases, there was a span of 12 bases. Per the germline V gene, CDR1 is SGHNT and CDR2 is YYREEE (reference sequence). CDR3 size: 14 residues. CDR3 loop: CASSSGTLYSPLHF. CDR3 DNA sequence: TGTGCCAGCAGCTCCGGGACTCTTTATTCACCCCTCCACTTT. Looking up the rest from reference TRBV5-4 and TRBJ1-6 gives the full variable domain: ETGVTQSPTHLIKTRGQQVTLRCSSQSGHNTVSWYQQALGQGPQFIFQYYREEENGRGNFPPRFSGLQFPNYSSELNVNALELDDSALYLCASSSGTLYSPLHFGNGTRLTVT.

CDR3 protein: CASSLDLRLPGNTIYF. The DNA for the CDR3 is TGTGCCAGCAGCTTAGATCTGCGCCTGCCTGGAAACACCATATATTTT. This chain joins TRBV11-2 and TRBJ1-3; D is unresolved. The V and J ends lost 0 bases and 2 bases respectively, with 11 bases between them. The CDR3 extends over 16 amino acids. Germline V gives CDR1 SGHAT, CDR2 FQNNGV.

This clone is a singleton in its sample. The V call is TRBV6-5, the J call TRBJ2-2; D is uncertain. This CDR3 spans 12 amino acids. Germline V gene lookup returns CDR1 MNHEY and CDR2 SVGAGI. Between the trimmed V and J ends, which lost 6 bases and 6 bases, there was a span of 8 bases. CDR3 loop: CASRQEAGELFF. The CDR3, as DNA: TGTGCCAGCAGGCAAGAGGCCGGGGAGCTGTTTTTT.